One sample yielded the 32 T cell receptor beta chains listed below, sequenced in a study of radiotherapy plus CTLA-4 blockade in lung cancer. Repertoires were generated with immunoSEQ multiplex PCR, while TCRdb's copy carries only in-frame clones and drops some. Of roughly 44,000 clones in the sample, about 72% were seen once. The material was peripheral blood, obtained from a patient treated with radiotherapy plus ipilimumab. The receptors derive from a human donor with non-small cell lung cancer who had stable disease on radiotherapy plus ipilimumab.

The gene calls are TRBV5-1 and TRBJ1-3, with 10 bases that match TRBD1. Germline lookup yields CDR1 SGHRS and CDR2 YFSETQ. V lost 0 bases, J lost 0 bases, and 0 bases stayed unmatched. The CDR3 has 16 amino acids. CDR3: CASSLGTGGSGNTIYF. CDR3 coding DNA: TGCGCCAGCAGCTTGGGGACAGGGGGCTCTGGAAACACCATATATTTT.

The rearrangement links TRBV6-5 to TRBJ1-1, with D perhaps matching TRBD1 (5 bases). The CDR3 has 14 amino acids. Deletions cut 6 bases from V and 1 base from J, with 12 bases between. Per the germline V gene, CDR1 is MNHEY and CDR2 is SVGAGI. The DNA of the CDR3 is TGTGCCAGCAGCCCGCGGCAGGGGAACACTGAAGCTTTCTTT. This encodes CASSPRQGNTEAFF.

The chain has TRBV25-1 and TRBJ1-5; the D is unclear. Germline V CDR1 and CDR2: MGHDK, SYGVNS. The CDR3 is 9 residues long. The ends were cut back, 9 bases at V and 11 bases at J, with 8 bases in the middle. CDR3 bases: TGTGCCAGAAGGCCGTCCCAGCATTTT. Translation gives CARRPSQHF.

In nucleotides, the CDR3 is TGTGCCAGCTCAAGGGACAGAGAAGCTTTCTTT. Its protein product is CASSRDREAFF. V is TRBV18 and J is TRBJ1-1, with 7 bases matching TRBD1. Trimming cost V 5 bases and J 8 bases; bases outside gene matches: 2. This CDR3 is 11 amino acids long. CDR1 and CDR2 from the germline V gene are KGHSH and LQKENI.

The table lists this clone with a count of one. The chain uses TRBV18 and TRBJ2-3; a weak D match, TRBD2 (5 bases). Per germline, CDR1 KGHSH and CDR2 LQKENI. The V end lost 3 bases, the J end lost 4 bases, and 14 bases lay between the germline ends. The CDR3 is made up of 15 amino acids. Here the CDR3 DNA reads TGTGCCAGCTCACCTGGCGGAGCGAGGGCAGATACGCAGTATTTT. Translating it yields CASSPGGARADTQYF.

In this sample, this clone turned up once. This chain links TRBV5-6 with TRBJ2-3; no clear D gene. The V and J ends lost 6 bases and 2 bases respectively, with 13 bases between them. The germline V gene encodes CDR1 SGHDT and CDR2 YYEEEE. The CDR3 runs to 14 residues. CDR3 sequence reads: CASTPRPDTDTQYF. In DNA form, the CDR3 reads TGTGCCAGCACCCCCCGGCCGGACACAGATACGCAGTATTTT.

The V and J genes are TRBV10-2 and TRBJ1-1; D call uncertain. Germline-derived CDR1 and CDR2 are WSHSY and SAAADI. V was pared by 1 base and J by 5 bases, with 5 bases between. This CDR3 contains 12 residues. CDR3 bases: TGCGCCAGCAGTGAGTGGTCGACTGAAGCTTTCTTT. Translation: CASSEWSTEAFF.

The J gene is TRBJ1-4, the V gene TRBV6-5, with a possible D match to TRBD1 (6 bases). The V gene's germline CDR1 is MNHEY and CDR2 SVGAGI. V gave up 6 bases and J gave up 7 bases, with 15 bases separating them. There are 14 residues in the CDR3. CDR3 sequence: CASSPTGRAEKLFF. DNA for the CDR3: TGTGCCAGCAGCCCCACAGGGAGAGCTGAAAAACTGTTTTTT.

The chain carries TRBV29-1 and TRBJ1-1, with D perhaps matching TRBD1 (5 bases). The germline gives CDR1 SQVTM, CDR2 ANQGSEA. This CDR3 spans 13 amino acids. Trimming left V 4 bases short and J 4 bases short, with 13 bases between. CDR3 sequence (DNA): TGCAGCGTTGCTCGGGGGGGTGTCACTGAAGCTTTCTTT. This gives the protein CSVARGGVTEAFF. Looking up the rest from reference TRBV29-1 and TRBJ1-1 gives the full variable domain: SAVISQKPSRDICQRGTSLTIQCQVDSQVTMMFWYRQQPGQSLTLIATANQGSEATYESGFVIDKFPISRPNLTFSTLTVSNMSPEDSSIYLCSVARGGVTEAFFGQGTRLTVV.

The chain links TRBV5-1 to TRBJ1-2; 9 positions agree with TRBD1. Germline V lookup: CDR1 SGHRS, CDR2 YFSETQ. The trim removed 4 bases at V and 7 bases at J, leaving 14 bases unmatched. The CDR3 length is 16 residues. DNA for the CDR3: TGCGCCAGCAGCGCGGGACAGGGCAGAATAATTGCTGGCTACACCTTC. Translation: CASSAGQGRIIAGYTF.

This clone was counted only a few times. Other DNA sequences in the sample encode the same CDR3. CDR3 nucleotide sequence: TGTGCCAGCCGCTCGGGCCCGGGGGGGGGCTATGGCTACACCTTC. Its translation: CASRSGPGGGYGYTF. V usage is TRBV13 and J usage is TRBJ1-2; D is perhaps TRBD1 (5 bases). The V end was cut by 8 bases, the J end by 4 bases, with 20 bases between. CDR3 length equals 15 residues. CDR1 is PRHDT, CDR2 FYEKMQ, per germline (reference sequence). The full variable domain, with the rest looked up from reference TRBV13 and TRBJ1-2, is AAGVIQSPRHLIKEKRETATLKCYPIPRHDTVYWYQQGPGQDPQFLISFYEKMQSDKGSIPDRFSAQQFSDYHSELNMSSLELGDSALYFCASRSGPGGGYGYTFGSGTRLTVV.

The chain couples TRBV27 to TRBJ1-6, with D hard to call. V gave up 4 bases and J gave up 10 bases, with 8 bases separating them. The CDR3 loop spans 12 amino acids. Germline V gives CDR1 MNHEY, CDR2 SMNVEV (reference sequence). In DNA, the CDR3 is TGTGCCAGCAGTTCCCTAGGGTCACCCCTCCACTTT. It yields the protein CASSSLGSPLHF.

This chain joins TRBV7-2 and TRBJ2-5; D not resolved. This CDR3 is built from 13 residues. Between the trimmed V and J ends, which lost 3 bases and 11 bases, there was a span of 16 bases. Germline V CDR1 and CDR2: SGHTA, FQGNSA. CDR3 sequence: CASSFPGQVGQYF. The DNA of the CDR3 is TGTGCCAGCAGCTTCCCCGGTCAGGTAGGGCAGTACTTC.

This clone has more than one count but fewer than ten. The chain uses TRBV30 and TRBJ1-6; 11 bases are a match to TRBD1. Germline V gene sequence: CDR1 GTSNPN, CDR2 SVGIG (reference sequence). V was pared by 2 bases and J by 3 bases, with 6 bases of the junction left unmatched. This CDR3 has 17 amino acids. The CDR3 loop is CAWSPGTGGFYNSPLHF. CDR3 DNA sequence: TGTGCCTGGAGTCCCGGGACAGGGGGTTTCTATAATTCACCCCTCCACTTT. Supplemented by reference TRBV30 and TRBJ1-6, the full variable domain reads SQTIHQWPATLVQPVGSPLSLECTVEGTSNPNLYWYRQAAGRGLQLLFYSVGIGQISSEVPQNLSASRPQDRQFILSSKKLLLSDSGFYLCAWSPGTGGFYNSPLHFGNGTRLTVT.

V is TRBV25-1 and J is TRBJ1-1; TRBD1 might be the D (5 bases). CDR3 size: 13 residues. Per germline, CDR1 MGHDK and CDR2 SYGVNS. V lost 2 bases to trimming and J lost 3 bases, with 7 bases between them. DNA of the CDR3: TGTGCCAGCAGTGAAAGGGGTGACACTGAAGCTTTCTTT. Protein: CASSERGDTEAFF.

Regarding this clone: One end of the junction is discordant with germline, which a read error may explain. V and J are TRBV5-4 and TRBJ2-5; TRBD2 is a possible D gene (6 bases). The CDR3 spans 13 residues. Germline loops: CDR1 SGHNT, CDR2 YYREEE (reference sequence). The CDR3 DNA reads TGTGCCAGCAGTTCGGGACTCCAAGAGGCCCAGTACTTC. Its protein is CASSSGLQEAQYF.

The chain's CDR3 is CATATSGGVNEQFF. The DNA for the CDR3 is TGCGCCACCGCGACTAGCGGGGGTGTCAATGAGCAGTTCTTC. The chain carries TRBV5-1 and TRBJ2-1, with 12 nucleotides matching TRBD2. There are 14 residues in the CDR3. The V and J ends lost 9 bases and 6 bases, in that order; junction bases with no gene match: 7. CDR1 is SGHRS and CDR2 is YFSETQ in the germline V gene.

J is TRBJ2-2 and V is TRBV21-1. TRBV21-1 is given as a pseudogene. CDR3 size: 15 residues. CDR3 sequence (DNA): TGTGCCAGCAGCCGTCCTAAACGGCTCACCGGGGAGCTGTTTTTT. The encoded protein is CASSRPKRLTGELFF.

The V and J genes are TRBV18 and TRBJ2-5, with 10 bases lining up with TRBD1. The V and J ends lost 3 bases and 5 bases, in that order; junction bases with no gene match: 6. The CDR3 loop spans 15 amino acids. Per germline, CDR1 KGHSH and CDR2 LQKENI. DNA of the CDR3: TGTGCCAGCTCACCGGGACAGGGGCTGTGGGAGACCCAGTACTTC. Translation: CASSPGQGLWETQYF.

The genes are TRBV30 and TRBJ1-2, with 11 positions matching TRBD1. Per germline, CDR1 GTSNPN and CDR2 SVGIG (reference sequence). The J segment lost 8 bases and the V segment lost 8 bases, leaving 16 bases of the junction unmatched. CDR3 length: 15 amino acids. The CDR3 region has the DNA TGTGCCCGGAAGGACAGGGGGCTCTCCCGCCCGGGCTACACCTTC. Encoded protein: CARKDRGLSRPGYTF.

The chain couples TRBV5-1 to TRBJ2-3; 10 bases line up with TRBD1. The CDR3 contains 15 residues. Per germline, CDR1 SGHRS and CDR2 YFSETQ. Germline trimming cut 9 bases from V and 3 bases from J; bases unmatched to any gene: 10. CDR3 DNA: TGCGCCACCAAGACAGGGGGCGGGGGTACAGATACGCAGTATTTT. It is translated as CATKTGGGGTDTQYF.

The rearrangement uses TRBV28 and TRBJ1-3; D remains unclear. The CDR3 extends over 12 amino acids. Germline V gives CDR1 MDHEN, CDR2 SYDVKM. Trimming left V 3 bases short and J 4 bases short, with 4 bases between. The CDR3 spells CASSLVGNTIYF. The CDR3 DNA reads as TGTGCCAGCAGTTTGGTCGGAAACACCATATATTTT.

The chain employs TRBV6-5 and TRBJ1-5, with a tentative D call TRBD1 (5 bases). The CDR3 has 12 residues. Trimming left V 2 bases short and J 6 bases short, with 5 bases between. Germline V CDR1 and CDR2: MNHEY, SVGAGI. DNA for the CDR3: TGTGCCAGCAGTTACGGGGCTCAGCCCCAGCATTTT. It encodes CASSYGAQPQHF.

The rearrangement uses TRBV5-1 and TRBJ2-6; D gene unclear. The V end was cut by 1 base, the J end by 0 bases, with 8 bases between. CDR3 length: 16 amino acids. Germline CDR1 is SGHRS and CDR2 is YFSETQ. The CDR3 bases are TGCGCCAGCAGCTTGTATACACCCTCTGGGGCCAACGTCCTGACTTTC. This translates into CASSLYTPSGANVLTF.

This chain uses TRBV13 with TRBJ1-5; no firm D call. V dropped 0 bases and J dropped 4 bases, with 10 bases sitting between them. CDR3 size: 15 residues. CDR1 PRHDT and CDR2 FYEKMQ come from the germline V gene (reference sequence). CDR3 sequence: CASSLGRAPNQPQHF. The CDR3, as DNA: TGTGCCAGCAGCTTAGGAAGGGCTCCGAATCAGCCCCAGCATTTT.

The rearrangement links TRBV4-1 to TRBJ2-7; 9 nucleotides align to TRBD2. Trimming took 1 base from V and 0 from J; bases not matched to a gene: 10. CDR1 MGHRA and CDR2 YSYEKL come from the germline V gene. This CDR3 is built from 18 residues. This CDR3 is CASSQAASGDTISYEQYF. The CDR3 coding sequence is TGCGCCAGCAGCCAAGCTGCTAGCGGGGACACCATCTCCTACGAGCAGTACTTC.

This clone was found a few times. This rearrangement joins TRBV5-1 to TRBJ1-2; D may be TRBD1 (5 bases). V was shortened by 6 bases and J by 8 bases, with 14 bases between the two germline ends. The CDR3 is 12 amino acids. Germline V gene lookup returns CDR1 SGHRS and CDR2 YFSETQ. CDR3 region: CASMEGVEGYTF. CDR3 in DNA: TGCGCCAGCATGGAAGGGGTTGAGGGCTACACCTTC.

The chain combines TRBV18 with TRBJ2-3, with 11 bases identical to TRBD1. This CDR3 is built from 16 residues. Germline CDR1 reads KGHSH; CDR2 reads LQKENI. J lost 6 bases, V lost 0 bases, and 5 bases had no gene match. This CDR3 reads CASSPPKGQGADTQYF. CDR3 nucleotide sequence: TGTGCCAGCTCACCACCGAAAGGACAGGGGGCTGATACGCAGTATTTT.

This clone came up a few times. The V gene is TRBV13, the J gene TRBJ1-5; D gene ambiguous. V was pared by 3 bases and J by 0 bases, with 9 bases between. Germline V gene data show CDR1 as PRHDT and CDR2 as FYEKMQ (reference sequence). The CDR3 has 15 residues. This CDR3 is CASSFGRISNQPQHF. The CDR3 DNA reads TGTGCCAGCAGCTTCGGACGGATTAGCAATCAGCCCCAGCATTTT.

The chain combines TRBV5-1 with TRBJ2-1; possibly TRBD2 for D (6 bases). The CDR3 has 14 amino acids. Trimming cost V 4 bases and J 0 bases, with 8 bases left between them. Germline loops: CDR1 SGHRS, CDR2 YFSETQ. CDR3 sequence reads: CASSPGGSYNEQFF. In DNA form, the CDR3 reads TGCGCCAGCAGCCCCGGGGGCTCCTACAATGAGCAGTTCTTC.

This clone was detected only a few times. The chain uses TRBV28 and TRBJ2-4; a weak D match, TRBD1 (7 bases). The CDR3 totals 15 residues. V lost 5 bases and J 13 bases, leaving 24 bases between the germline ends. Germline CDR1 reads MDHEN; CDR2 reads SYDVKM. The CDR3 is CASSGQAEGPPAQYF. The CDR3 DNA sequence: TGTGCCAGCAGTGGACAGGCGGAGGGACCCCCTGCGCAGTACTTC.

The J gene is TRBJ1-1, the V gene TRBV11-2, with a tentative D call TRBD1 (6 bases). Germline-derived CDR1 and CDR2 are SGHAT and FQNNGV. The CDR3 length is 15 residues. V lost 5 bases to trimming and J lost 3 bases, with 16 bases between them. In DNA, the CDR3 is TGTGCCAGCAGCCCCCGGGGGGGCGGCCACACTGAAGCTTTCTTT. Translation: CASSPRGGGHTEAFF. Full variable domain (missing parts from reference TRBV11-2 and TRBJ1-1): EAGVAQSPRYKIIEKRQSVAFWCNPISGHATLYWYQQILGQGPKLLIQFQNNGVVDDSQLPKDRFSAERLKGVDSTLKIQPAKLEDSAVYLCASSPRGGGHTEAFFGQGTRLTVV.